This TCR beta chain was identified in a study of response to subunit inactivated influenza vaccine. Concerning this clonotype: Its antigen remains unidentified.

The CDR3 is made up of 15 amino acids. The germline CDR1 and CDR2 sequences are SGHTA and FQGNSA. V was pared by 5 bases and J by 8 bases, with 8 bases of the junction left unmatched. In TCRdb, the RT-PCR reads were re-called with MiXCR into one record per CDR3 protein. Of about 620,000 distinct CDR3 sequences in the sample, approximately 12% were seen once. Study outcomes and limitations: That few new T cells are recruited by each seasonal influenza vaccination was the authors' suggestion.

This TCR derives from a man aged 45-60 years who received an inactivated influenza vaccine. Sequencing used PBMCs from blood, obtained on the day of vaccination. The chain joins TRBV7-2 to TRBJ2-1; 11 nucleotides match TRBD2. The chain's CDR3 is CASSRAGLAVHEQFF. The CDR3 DNA follows: TGTGCCAGCAGCCGGGCGGGACTAGCGGTCCATGAGCAGTTCTTC.